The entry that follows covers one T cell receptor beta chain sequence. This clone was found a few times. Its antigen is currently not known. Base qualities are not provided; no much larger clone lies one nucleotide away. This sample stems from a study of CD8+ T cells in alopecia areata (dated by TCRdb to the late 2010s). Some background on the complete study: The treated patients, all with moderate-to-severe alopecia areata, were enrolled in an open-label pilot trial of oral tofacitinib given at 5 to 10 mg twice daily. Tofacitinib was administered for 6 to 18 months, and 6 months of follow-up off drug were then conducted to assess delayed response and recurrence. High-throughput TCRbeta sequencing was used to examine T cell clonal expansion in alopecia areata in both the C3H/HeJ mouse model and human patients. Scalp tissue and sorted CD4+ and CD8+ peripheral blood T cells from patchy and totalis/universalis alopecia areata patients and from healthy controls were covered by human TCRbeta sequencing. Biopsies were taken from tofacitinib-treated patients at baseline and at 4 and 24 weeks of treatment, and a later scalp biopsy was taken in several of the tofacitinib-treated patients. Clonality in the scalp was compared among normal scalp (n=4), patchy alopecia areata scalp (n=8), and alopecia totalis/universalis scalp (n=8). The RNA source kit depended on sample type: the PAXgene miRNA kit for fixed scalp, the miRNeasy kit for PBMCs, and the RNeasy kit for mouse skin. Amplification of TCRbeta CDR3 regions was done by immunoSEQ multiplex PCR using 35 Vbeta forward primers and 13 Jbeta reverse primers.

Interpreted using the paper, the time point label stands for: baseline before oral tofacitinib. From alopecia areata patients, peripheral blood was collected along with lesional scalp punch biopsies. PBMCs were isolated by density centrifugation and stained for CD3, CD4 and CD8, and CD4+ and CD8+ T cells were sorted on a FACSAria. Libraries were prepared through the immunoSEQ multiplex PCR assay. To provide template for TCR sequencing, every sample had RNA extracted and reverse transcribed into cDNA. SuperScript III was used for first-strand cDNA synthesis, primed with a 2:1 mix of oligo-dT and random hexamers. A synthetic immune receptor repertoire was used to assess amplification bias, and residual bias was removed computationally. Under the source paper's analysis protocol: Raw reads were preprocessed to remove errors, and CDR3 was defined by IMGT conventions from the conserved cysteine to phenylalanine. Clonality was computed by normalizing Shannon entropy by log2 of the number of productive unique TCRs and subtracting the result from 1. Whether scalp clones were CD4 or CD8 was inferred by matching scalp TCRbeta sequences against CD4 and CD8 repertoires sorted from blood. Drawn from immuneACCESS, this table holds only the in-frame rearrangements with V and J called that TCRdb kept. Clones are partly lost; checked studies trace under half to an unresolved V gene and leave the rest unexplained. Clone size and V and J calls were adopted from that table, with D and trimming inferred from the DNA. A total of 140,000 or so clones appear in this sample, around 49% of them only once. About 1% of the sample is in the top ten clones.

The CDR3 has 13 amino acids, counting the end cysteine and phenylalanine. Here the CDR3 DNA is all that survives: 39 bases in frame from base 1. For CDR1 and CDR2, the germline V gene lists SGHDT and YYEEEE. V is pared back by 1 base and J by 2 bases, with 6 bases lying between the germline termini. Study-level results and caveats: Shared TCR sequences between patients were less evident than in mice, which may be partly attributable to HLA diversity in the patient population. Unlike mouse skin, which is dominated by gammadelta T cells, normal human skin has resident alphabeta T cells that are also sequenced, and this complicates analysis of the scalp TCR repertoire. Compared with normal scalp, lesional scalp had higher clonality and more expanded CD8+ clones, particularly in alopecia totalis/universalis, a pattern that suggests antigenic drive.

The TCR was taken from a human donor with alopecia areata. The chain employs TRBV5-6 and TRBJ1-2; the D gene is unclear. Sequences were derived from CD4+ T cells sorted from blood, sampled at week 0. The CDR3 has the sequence CASSLRGNYGYTF. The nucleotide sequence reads TGTGCCAGCAGCTTGAGAGGAAACTATGGCTACACCTTC.